The 28 T cell receptor beta chains given below trace back to one sample, sequenced in a study of human T cells and chemical hapten exposure. TCRdb re-derived calls from the RACE reads in MiXCR, one entry per CDR3 protein. Of about 140,000 distinct CDR3 sequences detected, roughly 10% appear once; the ten largest clones hold 1.4%. Specified time point: patch test 2, 6 weeks after DPC sensitization. Treatment here: therapeutic diphenylcyclopropenone sensitization with weekly scalp DPC. This sample comprised whole blood, obtained in connection with sensitization to the hapten diphenylcyclopropenone (DPC). Receptors originate from a woman in her 50s with alopecia areata. Some clones in this sample may be carry-over from other donors' samples.

This clonotype was seen repeatedly, ten times or more. V gene TRBV11-2 combines with J gene TRBJ2-7; D not certain. V was shortened by 5 bases and J by 3 bases, with 8 bases between the two germline ends. The CDR3 extends over 12 amino acids. Germline V lookup: CDR1 SGHAT, CDR2 FQNNGV. The CDR3 DNA reads TGTGCCAGCAGCCCACATAGCTACGAGCAGTACTTC. It encodes CASSPHSYEQYF.

This clonotype was picked up a small number of times. This chain uses TRBV28 with TRBJ1-1; TRBD1 might be the D (5 bases). CDR1 and CDR2 (germline): MDHEN, SYDVKM. Trimming cost V 6 bases and J 1 base, with 12 bases left between them. There are 14 residues in the CDR3. As DNA, the CDR3 is TGTGCCAGCAGGCTGGGACTTTCGAACACTGAAGCTTTCTTT. Amino acids: CASRLGLSNTEAFF.

A few counts support this clonotype. The chain links TRBV7-2 to TRBJ2-7, with 14 bases identical to TRBD2. The length of the CDR3 is 18 residues. Germline V CDR1 and CDR2: SGHTA, FQGNSA. Trimming took 5 bases from V and 1 from J; bases not matched to a gene: 10. CDR3: CASSAQGTSGRVSYEQYF. CDR3 DNA sequence: TGTGCCAGCAGCGCACAGGGGACTAGCGGGAGAGTGTCCTACGAGCAGTACTTC.

The V gene is TRBV29-1, the J gene TRBJ2-1, with 10 bases identical to TRBD2. This CDR3 is 15 amino acids long. The trim removed 5 bases at V and 2 bases at J, leaving 6 bases unmatched. CDR1 is SQVTM, CDR2 ANQGSEA, per germline. CDR3 nucleotides: TGCAGCGTTCGCCTAGCGGGAGTAACCTACAATGAGCAGTTCTTC. It translates to CSVRLAGVTYNEQFF.

V gene TRBV28 combines with J gene TRBJ1-1; D not certain. Between the trimmed V and J ends, which lost 10 bases and 0 bases, there was a span of 9 bases. Germline V CDR1 and CDR2: MDHEN, SYDVKM. This CDR3 is built from 12 residues. The CDR3 spells CAIQGVNTEAFF. In DNA form, the CDR3 reads TGTGCCATACAAGGAGTGAACACTGAAGCTTTCTTT.

This clonotype was counted between two and nine times. The chain couples TRBV2 to TRBJ1-1; 10 bases are a match to TRBD1. The junction had 4 bases not matched to a gene; V was cut back by 6 bases and J by 3 bases. This CDR3 is built from 14 residues. Germline V gene sequence: CDR1 SNHLY, CDR2 FYNNEI. The CDR3 bases are TGTGCCAGCAGGGGACAGGGGTTTGACACTGAAGCTTTCTTT. Protein sequence: CASRGQGFDTEAFF.

This clonotype was picked up a small number of times. The V and J genes are TRBV7-9 and TRBJ2-7; 8 nucleotides line up with TRBD1. This CDR3 contains 14 residues. V was clipped by 3 bases and J by 2 bases; unmatched bases: 3. Germline V lookup: CDR1 SEHNR, CDR2 FQNEAQ (reference sequence). CDR3 loop: CASSLRQGPYEQYF. In DNA, the CDR3 is TGTGCCAGCAGCTTGCGACAGGGGCCCTACGAGCAGTACTTC. The full variable domain, rest sourced from reference TRBV7-9 and TRBJ2-7, is DTGVSQNPRHKITKRGQNVTFRCDPISEHNRLYWYRQTLGQGPEFLTYFQNEAQLEKSRLLSDRFSAERPKGSFSTLEIQRTEQGDSAMYLCASSLRQGPYEQYFGPGTRLTVT.

The V call is TRBV29-1, the J call TRBJ2-1, with 9 bases fitting TRBD2. Germline CDR1 reads SQVTM; CDR2 reads ANQGSEA. The CDR3 sequence is 14 residues long. The V segment lost 6 bases and the J segment 8 bases; nucleotides outside the gene matches: 11. DNA for the CDR3: TGCAGCGTCCCCCGGCGGGAGGGAGAGGATGAGCAGTTCTTC. Protein sequence: CSVPRREGEDEQFF.

This clonotype appeared a few times. V usage is TRBV9 and J usage is TRBJ2-2; the D is unclear. The germline CDR1 and CDR2 sequences are SGDLS and YYNGEE. CDR3 size: 13 residues. The V gene lost 4 bases and the J gene lost 5 bases, with 9 bases spanning the gap. In DNA, the CDR3 is TGTGCCAGCAGCCTCGCCAGGACCGGGGAGCTGTTTTTT. This gives the protein CASSLARTGELFF.

V gene TRBV30 combines with J gene TRBJ2-4, with D possibly TRBD1 on 6 matching bases. Germline CDR1 reads GTSNPN; CDR2 reads SVGIG (reference sequence). The CDR3 is 15 amino acids. With 3 bases removed from V and 0 bases from J, the gap between germline ends came to 12 bases. The CDR3 sequence: CAWRTGTLAKNIQYF. The CDR3, as DNA: TGTGCCTGGAGGACCGGGACATTAGCCAAAAACATTCAGTACTTC.

The chain combines TRBV7-2 with TRBJ1-6; D uncertain. The CDR3 sequence is 15 residues long. Trimming removed 0 bases from V and 9 bases from J, with 12 bases in between. Germline V lookup: CDR1 SGHTA, CDR2 FQGNSA. This chain's CDR3 is CASSLASARGSPLHF. CDR3 nucleotides: TGTGCCAGCAGCTTAGCGTCCGCCCGGGGTTCACCCCTCCACTTT.

The chain joins TRBV10-3 to TRBJ1-4; D possibly corresponds to TRBD1 (6 bases). The CDR3 totals 14 residues. The V and J ends lost 7 bases and 4 bases respectively, with 13 bases between them. Germline V CDR1 and CDR2: ENHRY, SYGVKD. The chain's CDR3 is CAITAHRDNEKLFF. The CDR3 DNA is TGTGCCATCACTGCTCACAGGGATAATGAAAAACTGTTTTTT.

The chain carries TRBV4-3 and TRBJ2-5; TRBD1 aligns across 8 bases. In germline, CDR1 is LGHNA, CDR2 YSLEER. Trimming cost V 0 bases and J 6 bases; bases outside gene matches: 12. The CDR3 is 17 residues long. The CDR3 nucleotides read TGCGCCAGCAGCCAAGATTCCAGGTTGCAGGGGGCACAGACCCAGTACTTC. It codes for CASSQDSRLQGAQTQYF.

The sample holds a few counts of this clonotype. The rearrangement joins TRBV7-2 to TRBJ1-2; weak D call: TRBD1 (5 bases). The CDR3 has 15 amino acids. V lost 1 base and J lost 10, with 19 bases in between. Germline V gives CDR1 SGHTA, CDR2 FQGNSA. CDR3 coding DNA: TGTGCCAGCAGCTTAGATTACTCTGCAGGGAGGTCCTACACCTTC. Its protein product is CASSLDYSAGRSYTF.

This clonotype has only a few counts. This chain connects TRBV29-1 to TRBJ1-6; 7 bases agree with TRBD1. The germline gives CDR1 SQVTM, CDR2 ANQGSEA. The CDR3 has 12 amino acids. V gave up 5 bases and J gave up 6 bases; unmatched junction bases: 1. For the CDR3, the DNA is TGCAGCGTTCGACAGGGTAATTCACCCCTCCACTTT. Its translation: CSVRQGNSPLHF.

At least ten counts were recorded for this clonotype. V and J are TRBV4-2 and TRBJ2-6; no firm D call. V was pared by 0 bases and J by 0 bases, with 6 bases between. Germline V gene data show CDR1 as LGHNA and CDR2 as YNFKEQ. The CDR3 loop spans 16 amino acids. The CDR3 DNA is TGTGCCAGCAGCCAAGAACCCGACTCTGGGGCCAACGTCCTGACTTTC. Translated: CASSQEPDSGANVLTF.

The CDR3 is CASSQDSGKGGEQFF. CDR3 coding DNA: TGCGCCAGCAGCCAAGATAGCGGGAAAGGGGGTGAGCAGTTCTTC. The V call is TRBV4-3, the J call TRBJ2-1; TRBD2 matches 8 bases. V shed 0 bases and J 9 bases; nucleotides not matched to a gene: 7. Germline V gene sequence: CDR1 LGHNA, CDR2 YSLEER. The CDR3 is made up of 15 amino acids.

This clonotype was counted ten times or more. V is TRBV3-1 and J is TRBJ2-5; 15 bases match TRBD2. Germline trimming cut 1 base from V and 9 bases from J; bases unmatched to any gene: 6. Germline CDR1 LGHDT, CDR2 YNNKEL (reference sequence). This CDR3 is built from 16 residues. The CDR3 DNA reads as TGTGCCAGCAGCCAAGGGACTAGCGGGAGGGGACAGGCCCAGTACTTC. Encoded protein: CASSQGTSGRGQAQYF.

The chain recombines TRBV3-1 with TRBJ2-5; 9 bases agree with TRBD2. The germline V gene has CDR1 LGHDT and CDR2 YNNKEL (reference sequence). This CDR3 spans 15 amino acids. With 1 base clipped from V and 7 bases from J, the junction kept 7 bases outside the gene matches. The CDR3, as DNA: TGTGCCAGCAGCCAAGTAGCGGGAGAAGAGGGGACCCAGTACTTC. Protein: CASSQVAGEEGTQYF.

The rearrangement joins TRBV7-9 to TRBJ1-3, with 8 bases fitting TRBD1. The junction had 6 bases not matched to a gene; V was cut back by 5 bases and J by 6 bases. Per the germline V gene, CDR1 is SEHNR and CDR2 is FQNEAQ (reference sequence). This CDR3 spans 14 amino acids. This CDR3 is CASSRTGIENTIYF. CDR3 bases: TGTGCCAGCAGCCGGACAGGGATTGAAAACACCATATATTTT.

The CDR3 protein is CSAYTGSTMATQPGYTF. As DNA, the CDR3 is TGCAGCGCTTACACAGGATCCACTATGGCTACGCAACCGGGGTACACCTTC. The genes are TRBV29-1 and TRBJ1-2, with a weak D call TRBD1 (5 bases). The CDR3 runs to 17 residues. V lost 7 bases, J lost 11 bases, and 35 bases lay in between. Germline CDR1 and CDR2: SQVTM and ANQGSEA.

This chain connects TRBV28 to TRBJ2-1; 11 bases align to TRBD2. CDR1 and CDR2 (germline): MDHEN, SYDVKM. With V trimmed by 8 bases and J by 8 bases, 11 bases remained unmatched. CDR3 length: 15 residues. CDR3 DNA sequence: TGTGCCAGCTCAGTCATAGCGGGAGGGCCCGATGAGCAGTTCTTC. It specifies CASSVIAGGPDEQFF.

The chain uses TRBV18 and TRBJ2-7; TRBD2 matches 10 bases. With 3 bases clipped from V and 3 bases from J, the junction kept 5 bases outside the gene matches. The CDR3 totals 15 residues. Per germline, CDR1 KGHSH and CDR2 LQKENI. Written as DNA, the CDR3 is TGTGCCAGCTCACCCGGGACTAGCGACTACTACGAGCAGTACTTC. Its translation: CASSPGTSDYYEQYF.

This clonotype was seen ten or more times. The chain carries TRBV6-2 or TRBV6-3 and TRBJ2-2; possible D gene TRBD1, 6 bases. This CDR3 has 14 residues. The V and J ends lost 7 bases and 6 bases respectively, with 15 bases between them. Germline values: CDR1 MNHEY, CDR2 SVGEGT. CDR3 region: CASKTGTGAGELFF. The DNA of the CDR3 is TGTGCCAGCAAGACAGGTACTGGCGCCGGGGAGCTGTTTTTT.

This clonotype was counted only a few times. V is TRBV5-1 and J is TRBJ2-7; a weak D match, TRBD1 (6 bases). The CDR3 totals 15 residues. CDR1 is SGHRS and CDR2 is YFSETQ in the germline V gene. The V end was cut by 0 bases, the J end by 7 bases, with 17 bases between. Here the CDR3 reads CASSLGWTVSGEQYF. Here the CDR3 DNA reads TGCGCCAGCAGCTTGGGATGGACAGTTTCAGGGGAGCAGTACTTC.

The chain is built from TRBV2 and TRBJ2-5; tentative D call: TRBD2 (6 bases). Per germline, CDR1 SNHLY and CDR2 FYNNEI. The length of the CDR3 is 15 residues. Trimming removed 7 bases from V and 1 base from J, with 16 bases in between. The CDR3 loop reads CASTQGSGRQETQYF. The CDR3 DNA reads as TGTGCCAGCACCCAAGGGAGCGGGCGCCAAGAGACCCAGTACTTC.

This clonotype was recorded many times. The CDR3 sequence: CASSLLDIGAEETQYF. The CDR3 DNA reads as TGTGCCAGCAGCCTTTTGGACATTGGGGCGGAAGAGACCCAGTACTTC. The chain uses TRBV7-2 and TRBJ2-5, with D possibly being TRBD1 (5 bases). The length of the CDR3 is 16 residues. The germline CDR1 and CDR2 sequences are SGHTA and FQGNSA. V lost 5 bases and J lost 3, with 19 bases in between.

This clonotype was seen a few times. This chain uses TRBV29-1 with TRBJ2-2; D not resolved. The CDR3 runs to 13 residues. The V gene lost 4 bases and the J gene lost 1 base, with 7 bases spanning the gap. Germline V gene sequence: CDR1 SQVTM, CDR2 ANQGSEA. The CDR3 DNA sequence: TGCAGCGTTGGGGGTGGGAACACCGGGGAGCTGTTTTTT. It specifies CSVGGGNTGELFF.